This TCR beta chain originates from a study of T-cell reconstitution after alpha-beta-depleted transplantation in children. As to this clonotype: What it binds is not known.

Study findings and constraints: Two months or so post-transplant, alpha-beta T cells reportedly derived from several hundred expanded graft clones.

The library targeted TCRbeta and was prepared with unique molecular identifiers. TCRdb independently ran MiXCR on the PCR reads; one entry per CDR3 protein. The sample holds 700,000 to 950,000 distinct CDR3 sequences, roughly 15% seen once. The length of the CDR3 is 15 residues. The V end lost 0 bases, the J end lost 8 bases, and 17 bases lay between the germline ends. The germline V gene encodes CDR1 SGHRS and CDR2 YFSETQ. V is TRBV5-1 and J is TRBJ1-1; unclear D gene. This specimen consisted of PBMCs, mostly from graft donor cells, obtained 360 days after TCRalphabeta/CD19-depleted stem cell transplant. This TCR derives from a male patient younger than 18 who had a stem cell transplant for acute lymphoblastic leukemia, so the T cells may come from the graft donor. The CDR3 spells CASSLEFRGRTEAFF. DNA of the CDR3: TGCGCCAGCAGCTTGGAATTTCGTGGCAGGACGGAAGCTTTCTTT.